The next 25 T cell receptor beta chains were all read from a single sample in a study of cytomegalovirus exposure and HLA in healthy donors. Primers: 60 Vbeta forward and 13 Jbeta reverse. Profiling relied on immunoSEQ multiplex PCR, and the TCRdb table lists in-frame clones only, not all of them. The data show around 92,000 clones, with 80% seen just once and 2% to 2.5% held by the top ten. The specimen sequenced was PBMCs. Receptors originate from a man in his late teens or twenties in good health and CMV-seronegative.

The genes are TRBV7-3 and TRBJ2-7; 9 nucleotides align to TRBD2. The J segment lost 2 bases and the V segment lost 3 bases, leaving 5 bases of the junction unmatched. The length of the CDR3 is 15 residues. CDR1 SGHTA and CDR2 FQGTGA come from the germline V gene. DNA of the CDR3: TGTGCCAGCAGCTTGACTAGCGGACCTGCCTACGAGCAGTACTTC. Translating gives CASSLTSGPAYEQYF. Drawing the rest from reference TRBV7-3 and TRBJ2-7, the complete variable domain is GAGVSQTPSNKVTEKGKYVELRCDPISGHTALYWYRQSLGQGPEFLIYFQGTGAADDSGLPNDRFFAVRPEGSVSTLKIQRTERGDSAVYLCASSLTSGPAYEQYFGPGTRLTVT.

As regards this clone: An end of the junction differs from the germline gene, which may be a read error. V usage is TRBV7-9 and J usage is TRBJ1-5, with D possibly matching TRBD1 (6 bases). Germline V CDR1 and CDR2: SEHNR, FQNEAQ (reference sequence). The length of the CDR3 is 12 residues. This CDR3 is CSSGQYNQPQHF. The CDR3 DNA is TGTTCCAGCGGACAGTACAATCAGCCCCAGCATTTT.

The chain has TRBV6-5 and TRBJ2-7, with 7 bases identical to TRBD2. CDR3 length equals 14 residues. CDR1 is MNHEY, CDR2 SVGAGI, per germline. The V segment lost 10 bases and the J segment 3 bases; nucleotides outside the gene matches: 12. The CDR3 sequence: CATKGSGDFYEQYF. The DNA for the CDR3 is TGTGCCACCAAAGGGAGCGGGGATTTCTACGAGCAGTACTTC.

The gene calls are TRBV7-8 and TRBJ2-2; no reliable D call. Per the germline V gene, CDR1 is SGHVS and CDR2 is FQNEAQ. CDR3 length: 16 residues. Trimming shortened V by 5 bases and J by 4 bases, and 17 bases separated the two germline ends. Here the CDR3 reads CASSPLLASGTGELFF. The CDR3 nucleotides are TGTGCCAGCAGCCCGCTACTTGCCTCGGGCACCGGGGAGCTGTTTTTT.

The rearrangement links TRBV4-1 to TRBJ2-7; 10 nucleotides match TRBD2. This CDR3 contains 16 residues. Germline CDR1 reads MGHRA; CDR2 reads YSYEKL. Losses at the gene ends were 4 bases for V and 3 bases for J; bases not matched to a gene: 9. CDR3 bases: TGCGCCAGCAGCCGGGGGAGCGGGGGGGCAGTCTACGAGCAGTACTTC. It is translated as CASSRGSGGAVYEQYF.

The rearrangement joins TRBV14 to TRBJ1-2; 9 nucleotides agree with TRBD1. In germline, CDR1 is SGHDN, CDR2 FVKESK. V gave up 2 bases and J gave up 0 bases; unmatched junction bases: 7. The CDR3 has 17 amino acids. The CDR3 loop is CASSQFMTGGANYGYTF. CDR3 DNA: TGTGCCAGCAGCCAATTTATGACAGGGGGTGCTAACTATGGCTACACCTTC.

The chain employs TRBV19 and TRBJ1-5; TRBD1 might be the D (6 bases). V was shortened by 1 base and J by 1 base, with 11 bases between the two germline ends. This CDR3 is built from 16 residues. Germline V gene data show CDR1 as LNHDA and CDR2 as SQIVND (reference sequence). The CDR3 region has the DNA TGTGCCAGTAGTATAGGTTCCAGGGGAAGCAATCAGCCCCAGCATTTT. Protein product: CASSIGSRGSNQPQHF.

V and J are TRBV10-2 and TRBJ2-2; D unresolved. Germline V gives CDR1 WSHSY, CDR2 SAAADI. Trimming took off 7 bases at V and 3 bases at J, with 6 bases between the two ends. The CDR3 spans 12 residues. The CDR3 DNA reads TGCGCCAGCAAATTCTACACCGGGGAGCTGTTTTTT. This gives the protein CASKFYTGELFF.

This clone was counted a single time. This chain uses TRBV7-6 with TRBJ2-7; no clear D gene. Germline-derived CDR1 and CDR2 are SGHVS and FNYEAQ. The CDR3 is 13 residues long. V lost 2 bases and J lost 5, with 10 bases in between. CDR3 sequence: CASSLRVQNEQYF. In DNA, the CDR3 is TGTGCCAGCAGCTTACGGGTTCAAAACGAGCAGTACTTC.

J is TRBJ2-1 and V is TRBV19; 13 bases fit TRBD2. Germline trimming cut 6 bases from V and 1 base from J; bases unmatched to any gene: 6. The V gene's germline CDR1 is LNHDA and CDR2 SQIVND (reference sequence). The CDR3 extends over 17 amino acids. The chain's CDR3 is CASSPGLAGRSYNEQFF. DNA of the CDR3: TGTGCCAGTAGCCCGGGACTAGCGGGGAGGTCCTACAATGAGCAGTTCTTC.

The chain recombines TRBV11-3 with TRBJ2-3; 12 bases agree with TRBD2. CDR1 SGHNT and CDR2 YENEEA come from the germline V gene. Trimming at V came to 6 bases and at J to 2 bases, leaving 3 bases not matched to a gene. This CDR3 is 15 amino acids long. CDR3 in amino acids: CASSLAGGPTDTQYF. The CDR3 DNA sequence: TGTGCCAGCAGTCTAGCGGGGGGGCCCACAGATACGCAGTATTTT.

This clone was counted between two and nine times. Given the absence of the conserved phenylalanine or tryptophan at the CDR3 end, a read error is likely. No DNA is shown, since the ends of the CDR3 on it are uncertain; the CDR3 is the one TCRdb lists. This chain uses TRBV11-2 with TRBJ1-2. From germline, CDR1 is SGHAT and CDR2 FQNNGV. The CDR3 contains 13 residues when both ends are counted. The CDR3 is CASSPLVNGEVLI.

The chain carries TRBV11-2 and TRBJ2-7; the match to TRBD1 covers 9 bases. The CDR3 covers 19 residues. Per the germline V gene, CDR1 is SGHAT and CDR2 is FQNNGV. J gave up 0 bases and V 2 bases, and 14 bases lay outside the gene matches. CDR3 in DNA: TGTGCCAGCAGCTTACCGGGACAGGGATTCCCCTCCCACTCCTACGAGCAGTACTTC. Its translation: CASSLPGQGFPSHSYEQYF.

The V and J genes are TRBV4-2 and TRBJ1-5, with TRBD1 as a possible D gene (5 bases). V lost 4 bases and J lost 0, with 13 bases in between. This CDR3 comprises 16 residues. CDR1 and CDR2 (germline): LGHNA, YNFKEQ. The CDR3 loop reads CASSPGQTVSNQPQHF. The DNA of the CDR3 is TGTGCCAGCAGCCCTGGTCAGACAGTTAGCAATCAGCCCCAGCATTTT.

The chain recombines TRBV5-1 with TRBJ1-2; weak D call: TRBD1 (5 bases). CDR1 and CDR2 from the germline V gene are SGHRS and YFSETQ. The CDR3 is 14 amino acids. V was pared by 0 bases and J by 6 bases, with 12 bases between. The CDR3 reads CASSLDQGGDGYTF. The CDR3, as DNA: TGCGCCAGCAGCTTGGATCAGGGAGGGGATGGCTACACCTTC.

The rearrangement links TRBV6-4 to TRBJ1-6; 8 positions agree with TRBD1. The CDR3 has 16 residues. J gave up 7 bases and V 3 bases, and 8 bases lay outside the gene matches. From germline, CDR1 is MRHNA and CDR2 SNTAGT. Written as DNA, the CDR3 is TGTGCCAGCAGTGATTCCCCGGGACAGGCAAATTCACCCCTCCACTTT. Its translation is CASSDSPGQANSPLHF.

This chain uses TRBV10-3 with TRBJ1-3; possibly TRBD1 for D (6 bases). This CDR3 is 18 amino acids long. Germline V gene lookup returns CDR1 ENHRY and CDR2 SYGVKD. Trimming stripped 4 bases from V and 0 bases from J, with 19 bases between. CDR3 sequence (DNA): TGTGCCATCAGTGGATTAGGCCCTGACAGGCTCTCTGGAAACACCATATATTTT. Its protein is CAISGLGPDRLSGNTIYF.

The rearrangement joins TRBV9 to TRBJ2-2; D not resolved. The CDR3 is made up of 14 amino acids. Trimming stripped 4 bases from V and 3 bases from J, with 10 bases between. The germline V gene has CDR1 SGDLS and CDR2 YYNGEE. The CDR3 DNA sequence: TGTGCCAGCAGCCAAAGCCCCGACACCGGGGAGCTGTTTTTT. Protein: CASSQSPDTGELFF.

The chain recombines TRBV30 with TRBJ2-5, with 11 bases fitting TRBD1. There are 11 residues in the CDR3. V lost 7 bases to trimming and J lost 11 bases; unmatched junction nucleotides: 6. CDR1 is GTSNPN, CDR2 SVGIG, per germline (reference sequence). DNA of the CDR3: TGTGCCTTGGACAGGGGGCAAGAGCAGTACTTC. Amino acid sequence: CALDRGQEQYF. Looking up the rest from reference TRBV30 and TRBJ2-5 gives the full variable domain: SQTIHQWPATLVQPVGSPLSLECTVEGTSNPNLYWYRQAAGRGLQLLFYSVGIGQISSEVPQNLSASRPQDRQFILSSKKLLLSDSGFYLCALDRGQEQYFGPGTRLLVL.

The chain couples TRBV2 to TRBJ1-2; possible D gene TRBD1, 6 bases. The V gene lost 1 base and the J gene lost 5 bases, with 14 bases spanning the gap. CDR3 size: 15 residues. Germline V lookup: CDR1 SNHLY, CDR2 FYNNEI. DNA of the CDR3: TGTGCCAGCAGTGAAGTTAGGGGGGGCAGATATGGCTACACCTTC. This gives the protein CASSEVRGGRYGYTF.

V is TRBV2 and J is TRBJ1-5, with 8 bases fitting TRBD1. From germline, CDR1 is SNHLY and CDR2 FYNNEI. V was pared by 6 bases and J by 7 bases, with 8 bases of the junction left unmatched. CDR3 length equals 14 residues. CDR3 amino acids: CASRVHRGKQPQHF. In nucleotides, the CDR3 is TGTGCCAGCAGAGTCCACAGGGGGAAACAGCCCCAGCATTTT.

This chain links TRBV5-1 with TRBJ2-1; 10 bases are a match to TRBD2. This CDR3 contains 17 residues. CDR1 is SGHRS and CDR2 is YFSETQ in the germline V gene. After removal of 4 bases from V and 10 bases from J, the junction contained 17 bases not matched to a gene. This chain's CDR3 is CASSPHESLAGEGEQFF. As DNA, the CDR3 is TGCGCCAGCAGCCCCCACGAGTCGCTAGCGGGGGAGGGGGAGCAGTTCTTC.

The CDR3 nucleotides are TGTGCCAGCAGCCCCCAGACAGGGGTTGGTGAAAAACTGTTTTTT. Protein: CASSPQTGVGEKLFF. V is TRBV9 and J is TRBJ1-4; 8 nucleotides line up with TRBD1. The CDR3 contains 15 residues. Germline V CDR1 and CDR2: SGDLS, YYNGEE. The V and J ends lost 4 bases and 7 bases, in that order; junction bases with no gene match: 9. The variable domain in full, with the rest retrieved from reference TRBV9 and TRBJ1-4, is DSGVTQTPKHLITATGQRVTLRCSPRSGDLSVYWYQQSLDQGLQFLIQYYNGEERAKGNILERFSAQQFPDLHSELNLSSLELGDSALYFCASSPQTGVGEKLFFGSGTQLSVL.

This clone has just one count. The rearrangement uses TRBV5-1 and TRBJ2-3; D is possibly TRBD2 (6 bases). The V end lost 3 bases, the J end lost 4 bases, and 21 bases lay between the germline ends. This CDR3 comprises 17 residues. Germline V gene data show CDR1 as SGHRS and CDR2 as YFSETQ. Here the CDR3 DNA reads TGCGCCAGCAGCTGGGGGGAATCGGGCGTGGGGGCAGATACGCAGTATTTT. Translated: CASSWGESGVGADTQYF.

The CDR3 DNA sequence: TGTGCCAGTAAGAGGACAGGCCGCTTGAACACTGAAGCTTTCTTT. This translates into CASKRTGRLNTEAFF. This chain uses TRBV19 with TRBJ1-1; 7 bases line up with TRBD1. CDR3 size: 15 residues. The V gene end was trimmed by 7 bases and the J gene end by 0 bases; junction bases not matched to a gene: 8. The germline gives CDR1 LNHDA, CDR2 SQIVND (reference sequence).